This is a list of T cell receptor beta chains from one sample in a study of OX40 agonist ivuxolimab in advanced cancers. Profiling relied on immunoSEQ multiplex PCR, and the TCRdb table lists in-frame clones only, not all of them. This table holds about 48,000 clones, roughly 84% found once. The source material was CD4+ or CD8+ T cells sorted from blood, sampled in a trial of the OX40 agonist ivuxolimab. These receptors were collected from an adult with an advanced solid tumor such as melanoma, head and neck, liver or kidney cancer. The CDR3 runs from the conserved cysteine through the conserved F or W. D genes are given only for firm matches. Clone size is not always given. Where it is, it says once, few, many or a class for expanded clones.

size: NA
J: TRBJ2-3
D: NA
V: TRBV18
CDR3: CASSPSTSTDTQYF
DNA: TGTGCCAGCTCACCTAGTACTAGCACAGATACGCAGTATTTT

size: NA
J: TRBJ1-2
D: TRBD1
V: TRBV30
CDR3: CAWSGQGYGYTF
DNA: TGTGCCTGGAGTGGACAGGGATACGGCTACACCTTC

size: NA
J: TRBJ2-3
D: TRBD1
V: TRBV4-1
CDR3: CASRQGDRGFTDTQYF
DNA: TGCGCCAGCAGGCAAGGGGACAGGGGATTCACAGATACGCAGTATTTT

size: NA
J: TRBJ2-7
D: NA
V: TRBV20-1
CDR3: CSARDSYEQYF
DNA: TGCAGTGCTAGAGACAGCTACGAGCAGTACTTC

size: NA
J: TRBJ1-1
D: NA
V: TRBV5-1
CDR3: CASSLAGSNTEAFF
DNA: TGCGCCAGCAGCTTGGCCGGGTCGAACACTGAAGCTTTCTTT

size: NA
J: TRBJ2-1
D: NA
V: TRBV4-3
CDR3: CASSQELALGGNEQFF
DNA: TGCGCCAGCAGCCAAGAGTTAGCGCTAGGGGGCAATGAGCAGTTCTTC

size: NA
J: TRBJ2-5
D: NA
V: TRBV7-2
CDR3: CASSLDGNQETQYF
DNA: TGTGCCAGCAGCTTAGACGGAAACCAAGAGACCCAGTACTTC

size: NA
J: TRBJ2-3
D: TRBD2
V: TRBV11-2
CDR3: CASSSAGGWADTQYF
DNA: TGTGCCAGCAGCTCTGCGGGAGGGTGGGCAGATACGCAGTATTTT

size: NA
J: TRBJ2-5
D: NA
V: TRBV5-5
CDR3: CASSFSQGSGETQYF
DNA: TGTGCCAGCAGCTTCTCACAGGGTTCGGGGGAGACCCAGTACTTC

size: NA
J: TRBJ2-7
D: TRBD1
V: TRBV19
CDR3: CASKNRGQVGEQYF
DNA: TGTGCCAGTAAAAACAGGGGGCAGGTCGGAGAGCAGTACTTC

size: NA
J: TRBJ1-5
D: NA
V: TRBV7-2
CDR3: CASSYADGPQHF
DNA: TGTGCCAGCAGTTATGCGGATGGGCCCCAGCATTTT

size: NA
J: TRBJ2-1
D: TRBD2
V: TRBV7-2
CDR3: CASSSRGSSYNEQFF
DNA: TGTGCCAGCAGCTCGCGGGGGAGCTCCTACAATGAGCAGTTCTTC

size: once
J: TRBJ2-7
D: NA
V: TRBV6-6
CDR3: CASSPDRHYEQYF
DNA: TGTGCCAGCAGTCCCGACAGGCACTACGAGCAGTACTTC

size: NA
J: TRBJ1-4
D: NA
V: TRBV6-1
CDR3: CASSDRGRQVAREKLFF
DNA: TGTGCCAGCAGTGATAGGGGGAGGCAGGTGGCGCGAGAAAAACTGTTTTTT

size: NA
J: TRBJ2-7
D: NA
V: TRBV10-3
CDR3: CAISEGPEQYF
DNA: TGTGCCATCAGTGAGGGACCCGAGCAGTACTTC

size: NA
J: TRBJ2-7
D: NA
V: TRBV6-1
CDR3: CASSDRTVYEQYF
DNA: TGTGCCAGCAGTGATAGGACAGTCTACGAGCAGTACTTC

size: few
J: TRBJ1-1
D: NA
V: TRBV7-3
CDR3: CASPHGEENTEAFF
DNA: TGTGCCAGCCCCCACGGCGAGGAGAACACTGAAGCTTTCTTT

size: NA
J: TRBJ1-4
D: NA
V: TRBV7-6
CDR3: CASSLGIGEKLFF
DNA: TGTGCCAGCAGCTTAGGTATAGGTGAAAAACTGTTTTTT

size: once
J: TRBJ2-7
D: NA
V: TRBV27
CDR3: CASRYEQYF
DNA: TGTGCCAGCAGATACGAGCAGTACTTC

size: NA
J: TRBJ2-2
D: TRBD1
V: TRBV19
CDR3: CASSTKDRFTGELFF
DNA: TGTGCCAGTAGTACCAAGGACAGGTTCACCGGGGAGCTGTTTTTT

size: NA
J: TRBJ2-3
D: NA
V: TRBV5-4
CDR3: CASSLAGTDTQYF
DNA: TGTGCCAGCAGCTTGGCAGGGACAGATACGCAGTATTTT

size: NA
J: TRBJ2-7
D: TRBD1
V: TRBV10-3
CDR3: CAVSGTGSEQYF
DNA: TGTGCCGTCTCCGGGACAGGTTCCGAGCAGTACTTC

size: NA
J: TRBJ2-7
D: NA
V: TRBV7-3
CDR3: CASSLTHGPAYEQYF
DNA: TGTGCCAGCAGCTTGACCCACGGGCCCGCCTACGAGCAGTACTTC